The clone carrying this T cell receptor beta chain was seen just once. Antigen: not known. Sequence at one end of the junction differs from germline and may be a read error. It was with 60 Vbeta and 13 Jbeta primers that the PCR ran. Sequencing was performed with immunoSEQ multiplex PCR; in TCRdb, only in-frame clones are kept and a portion is missing. Found here are about 190,000 clones, about 85% of them singletons; the top ten hold 1.6%. These data are taken from a study of cytomegalovirus exposure and HLA in healthy donors. Findings and caveats of the study: Differences between HLA loci emerged in a later analysis of TCR association rates, with DRB1 most and HLA-C fewest.

The germline gives CDR1 SEHNR, CDR2 FQNEAQ (reference sequence). This CDR3 is 13 amino acids long. The chain combines TRBV7-9 with TRBJ1-1, with no clear D. The sequence was collected from a woman aged 50 to 60 in good health and CMV-seronegative. The sample comprised PBMCs. The CDR3 nucleotides are TGTTCCAGCAGCTTAGGAAGCACCACTGAAGCTTTCTTT. This encodes CSSSLGSTTEAFF. Using reference TRBV7-9 and TRBJ1-1 for the parts outside the CDR3, the full variable domain is DTGVSQNPRHKITKRGQNVTFRCDPISEHNRLYWYRQTLGQGPEFLTYFQNEAQLEKSRLLSDRFSAERPKGSFSTLEIQRTEQGDSAMYLCSSSLGSTTEAFFGQGTRLTVV.